This TCR beta chain is drawn from a study of CD8 T cells in Susac syndrome. On the study more broadly: Within the group of sequenced Susac syndrome patients, more than five had active disease and about 8 were in remission. When blood was drawn, patients with Susac syndrome were on intravenous immunoglobulin alone, on corticosteroids, or therapy-naive.

This CDR3 has 16 residues. Germline V gives CDR1 SGHNT, CDR2 YYREEE (reference sequence). Germline trimming cut 1 base from V and 4 bases from J; bases unmatched to any gene: 4. General study results and limits: The number of Susac-specific public clones found was some 17 in total CD8+ repertoires and a few in CD8+ TEMRA repertoires.

With regard to this clonotype: The antigen is unknown.

With random hexamers, reverse transcription was performed on about 0.5 to 1 ug of RNA. The amplification used immunoSEQ multiplex PCR on TCR beta CDR3; it spanned 54 Vbeta and 13 Jbeta. From the immunoSEQ multiplex PCR reads, TCRdb called clonotypes with MiXCR, one entry per CDR3 protein. The table has some 200,000 distinct CDR3 sequences, roughly 94% seen once. The TCR sequence derives from a human donor with Susac syndrome. The specimen sequenced was CD8+ T cells from PBMCs. The V and J genes are TRBV5-4 and TRBJ2-1; 11 nucleotides align to TRBD1. The CDR3 is CASSLTGQGVYNEQFF. The CDR3 bases are TGTGCCAGCAGCTTGACGGGACAGGGGGTTTACAATGAGCAGTTCTTC.